One and the same sample provided the 17 T cell receptor beta chains below, sequenced in a study of OX40 agonist ivuxolimab in advanced cancers. TCRdb's table, derived via immunoSEQ multiplex PCR, lists solely in-frame clones and lacks some. The sample records 81,000 or so clones, 88% being singletons. The sample was CD4+ or CD8+ T cells sorted from blood, taken in a trial of the OX40 agonist ivuxolimab. Receptor source: an adult with an advanced solid tumor such as melanoma, head and neck, liver or kidney cancer.

This clone appeared a single time. The gene calls are TRBV18 and TRBJ2-7; 9 bases agree with TRBD2. This CDR3 is built from 16 residues. Looked up from germline, CDR1 is KGHSH and CDR2 is LQKENI. The V gene end was trimmed by 4 bases and the J gene end by 1 base; junction bases not matched to a gene: 8. This CDR3 reads CASSQGGGALSYEQYF. The CDR3, as DNA: TGTGCCAGCTCACAGGGCGGGGGGGCTCTTTCCTACGAGCAGTACTTC.

In DNA form, the CDR3 reads TGTGCCAGCAGTTACTCGGAGAGCCAAGAGACCCAGTACTTC. This translates into CASSYSESQETQYF. This chain links TRBV6-5 with TRBJ2-5; D is undetermined. The germline CDR1 and CDR2 sequences are MNHEY and SVGAGI. V gave up 0 bases and J gave up 1 base, with 6 bases separating them. The length of the CDR3 is 14 residues.

This clone has only one observation. The rearrangement joins TRBV19 to TRBJ1-3; D call uncertain. The CDR3 covers 14 residues. V shed 4 bases and J shed 0 bases, with 7 bases lying between them. The V gene's germline CDR1 is LNHDA and CDR2 SQIVND (reference sequence). CDR3 loop: CASSRFNSGNTIYF. The CDR3 nucleotides are TGTGCCAGTAGTAGATTCAACTCTGGAAACACCATATATTTT.

In this sample, this clone turned up once. This sequence joins TRBV19 and TRBJ2-3; TRBD2 agrees at 7 bases. This CDR3 spans 14 amino acids. Unmatched junction bases numbered 5, after V lost 6 bases and J lost 2 bases. CDR1 LNHDA and CDR2 SQIVND come from the germline V gene (reference sequence). The CDR3 spells CASRDGGYTDTQYF. DNA of the CDR3: TGTGCCAGTAGGGACGGGGGGTACACAGATACGCAGTATTTT.

The chain is built from TRBV27 and TRBJ1-3; 10 bases map to TRBD1. Germline-derived CDR1 and CDR2 are MNHEY and SMNVEV (reference sequence). The V segment lost 4 bases and the J segment 8 bases; nucleotides outside the gene matches: 5. This CDR3 has 14 residues. CDR3 region: CASSYRTGGDTIYF. The CDR3 DNA follows: TGTGCCAGCAGTTACCGGACAGGGGGGGACACCATATATTTT.

The chain is built from TRBV29-1 and TRBJ1-2; D is possibly TRBD1 (5 bases). This CDR3 is 13 amino acids long. The germline V gene has CDR1 SQVTM and CDR2 ANQGSEA. The germline V and J ends were trimmed by 6 bases and 5 bases, with 16 bases remaining between them. The CDR3 DNA sequence: TGCAGCGTGGGTTTAGGGGAGAAATATGGCTACACCTTC. This gives the protein CSVGLGEKYGYTF.

The chain is built from TRBV5-1 and TRBJ1-4; D is unclear. The V end lost 0 bases, the J end lost 0 bases, and 9 bases lay between the germline ends. Germline V gives CDR1 SGHRS, CDR2 YFSETQ. CDR3 length: 16 residues. The CDR3 spells CASSLGGSATNEKLFF. The CDR3 nucleotides are TGCGCCAGCAGCTTGGGAGGGAGCGCAACTAATGAAAAACTGTTTTTT.

The V and J genes are TRBV5-4 and TRBJ2-5; D might be TRBD1 (6 bases). The V gene lost 4 bases and the J gene lost 1 base, with 11 bases spanning the gap. The germline V gene has CDR1 SGHNT and CDR2 YYREEE (reference sequence). CDR3 length equals 14 residues. CDR3 loop: CASSKGQSQETQYF. The DNA of the CDR3 is TGTGCCAGCAGCAAAGGACAGAGCCAAGAGACCCAGTACTTC.

This chain joins TRBV7-6 and TRBJ2-3; a possible D gene is TRBD2 (7 bases). V lost 0 bases to trimming and J lost 1 base, with 14 bases between them. CDR3 length: 17 amino acids. Per the germline V gene, CDR1 is SGHVS and CDR2 is FNYEAQ. CDR3 bases: TGTGCCAGCAGCTTAGCCCCCGCGGGGGCCGGCACAGATACGCAGTATTTT. Protein product: CASSLAPAGAGTDTQYF. Full variable domain (missing parts from reference TRBV7-6 and TRBJ2-3): GAGVSQSPRYKVTKRGQDVALRCDPISGHVSLYWYRQALGQGPEFLTYFNYEAQQDKSGLPNDRFSAERPEGSISTLTIQRTEQRDSAMYRCASSLAPAGAGTDTQYFGPGTRLTVL.

This clone was seen only a few times. The V and J genes are TRBV19 and TRBJ1-1; D not resolved. This CDR3 region has 13 residues. CDR1 and CDR2 from the germline V gene are LNHDA and SQIVND (reference sequence). V lost 7 bases, J lost 8 bases, and 17 bases lay in between. The chain's CDR3 is CASKNSPVLEAFF. The CDR3 coding sequence is TGTGCCAGTAAGAACAGCCCCGTTCTGGAAGCTTTCTTT.

The chain combines TRBV5-1 with TRBJ2-2, with D perhaps given as TRBD1 or TRBD2 (5 bases each). The CDR3 is 18 residues long. V gave up 1 base and J gave up 0 bases, with 16 bases separating them. Per germline, CDR1 SGHRS and CDR2 YFSETQ. The DNA for the CDR3 is TGCGCCAGCAGCTTGTTCCAGTGGGGGAGTTCGAACACCGGGGAGCTGTTTTTT. Amino acid sequence: CASSLFQWGSSNTGELFF.

The V and J genes are TRBV28 and TRBJ1-4; TRBD1 might be the D (6 bases). V gave up 3 bases and J gave up 7 bases, with 15 bases separating them. This CDR3 region has 15 residues. Germline CDR1 is MDHEN and CDR2 is SYDVKM. The CDR3 protein is CASSFRGRGTEKLFF. In nucleotides, the CDR3 is TGTGCCAGCAGTTTTAGAGGCAGGGGTACTGAAAAACTGTTTTTT.

Details on this clone: Germline is not matched at one junction end, which may reflect a read error. The chain is built from TRBV5-8 and TRBJ2-7; perhaps TRBD1 as D (6 bases). The CDR3 has 17 amino acids. Per germline, CDR1 SGHTS and CDR2 YDEGEE. The CDR3 nucleotides are TGTGCCAGCAGCTCGAGACAGGCTGGAGACTATAATTCACCCCTCCACTTC. Its translation is CASSSRQAGDYNSPLHF.

The chain couples TRBV28 to TRBJ1-6; D uncertain. Trimming left V 3 bases short and J 10 bases short, with 7 bases between. CDR3 size: 12 residues. Germline assignment: CDR1 MDHEN and CDR2 SYDVKM. CDR3 amino acids: CASSLGQSPLHF. CDR3 nucleotides: TGTGCCAGCAGTTTGGGCCAGTCACCCCTCCACTTT.

A word on this clone: Other DNA sequences in the sample encode the same CDR3. The CDR3 DNA is TGTGCCAGCAGTCACAGAGCAACTAATGAAAAACTGTTTTTT. Translating gives CASSHRATNEKLFF. The rearrangement joins TRBV6-5 to TRBJ1-4; the D is unclear. The V end was cut by 5 bases, the J end by 0 bases, with 7 bases between. The CDR3 has 14 amino acids. Per germline, CDR1 MNHEY and CDR2 SVGAGI.

The chain combines TRBV7-2 with TRBJ1-3; D is unclear. The CDR3 runs to 15 residues. The V gene lost 2 bases and the J gene lost 0 bases, with 8 bases spanning the gap. The germline gives CDR1 SGHTA, CDR2 FQGNSA. The CDR3 nucleotides read TGTGCCAGCAGCTTATCGGCGGGCTCTGGAAACACCATATATTTT. Its protein is CASSLSAGSGNTIYF.

The chain carries TRBV9 and TRBJ2-1, with a tentative D call TRBD2 (7 bases). The CDR3 sequence is 16 residues long. Trimming cost V 4 bases and J 5 bases, with 19 bases left between them. Germline loops: CDR1 SGDLS, CDR2 YYNGEE. In nucleotides, the CDR3 is TGTGCCAGCAGCCCTCTAGGGGGGGTGGGTAACAATGAGCAGTTCTTC. It is translated as CASSPLGGVGNNEQFF.